This is a list of T cell receptor beta chains from one sample in a study of CD8 T cells in ankylosing spondylitis. In TCRdb, the 5' RACE reads were re-called with MiXCR into one record per CDR3 protein. The repertoire consists of about 750,000 distinct CDR3 sequences, with under 20% occurring once and the leading ten covering about 19%. Material: blood, either unsorted or a sorted T cell fraction (not recorded which). Every receptor here comes from a male donor with ankylosing spondylitis. CDR3s include the opening cysteine and the closing phenylalanine or tryptophan. D genes are given only for firm matches. Clone size is given for some rows only: seen once, a few or many times, or a class if the clone is expanded.

V	size	length	J	D	CDR3	DNA
TRBV29-1	NA	11	TRBJ2-1	NA	CSALPYNEQFF	TGCAGCGCCCTACCCTACAATGAGCAGTTCTTC
TRBV5-1	few	16	TRBJ2-2	NA	CASSLDTFRGTGELFF	TGCGCCAGCAGCCTGGACACATTCCGTGGCACCGGGGAGCTGTTTTTT
TRBV5-1	NA	16	TRBJ2-1	TRBD1	CASSLEQGAVYNEQFF	TGCGCCAGCAGCTTGGAACAGGGGGCTGTCTACAATGAGCAGTTCTTC
TRBV9	few	15	TRBJ2-3	TRBD2	CASGLAGASTDTQYF	TGTGCCAGCGGGCTAGCGGGAGCCAGCACAGATACGCAGTATTTT
TRBV12-3/TRBV12-4	few	14	TRBJ2-2	NA	CASSYQGGTGELFF	TGTGCCAGCAGTTATCAGGGTGGCACCGGGGAGCTGTTTTTT
TRBV5-1	few	14	TRBJ2-3	TRBD2	CASRSAGYTDTQYF	TGCGCCAGCAGGTCAGCGGGGTACACAGATACGCAGTATTTT
TRBV7-9	few	16	TRBJ2-5	TRBD1	CASSLIRDRGQETQYF	TGTGCCAGCAGCCTGATCCGGGACAGGGGGCAAGAGACCCAGTACTTC
TRBV5-1	NA	14	TRBJ2-7	TRBD1	CASSGTGGNDEQYF	TGCGCCAGCAGCGGGACAGGGGGAAATGACGAGCAGTACTTC
TRBV4-2	NA	14	TRBJ2-7	TRBD2	CASSGTSGRYEQYF	TGTGCCAGCAGTGGGACTAGCGGGAGATACGAGCAGTACTTC
TRBV14	once	14	TRBJ1-1	NA	CASSHFLKNTEAFF	TGTGCCAGCAGCCACTTTCTGAAGAACACTGAAGCTTTCTTT
TRBV7-9	few	11	TRBJ1-1	NA	CASRTDTEAFF	TGTGCCAGCAGGACGGACACTGAAGCTTTCTTT
TRBV9	NA	20	TRBJ2-1	TRBD2	CASSAGGLAGALSSYNEQFF	TGTGCCAGCAGCGCGGGGGGATTAGCGGGGGCCCTCAGCTCCTACAATGAGCAGTTCTTC
TRBV29-1	NA	14	TRBJ2-1	TRBD1	CSVGGQGGINEQFF	TGCAGCGTCGGGGGACAGGGGGGTATCAATGAGCAGTTCTTC
TRBV24-1	many	18	TRBJ2-3	TRBD2	CATSDPGLAGGRADTQYF	TGTGCCACCAGTGATCCAGGACTAGCGGGGGGTCGGGCAGATACGCAGTATTTT
TRBV27	few	14	TRBJ2-7	NA	CASSLNAGLVEQYF	TGTGCCAGCAGTTTAAATGCAGGCTTGGTCGAGCAGTACTTC
TRBV20-1	few	13	TRBJ2-5	NA	CSAITTAQETQYF	TGCAGTGCTATTACAACGGCGCAAGAGACCCAGTACTTC
TRBV29-1	few	15	TRBJ1-1	NA	CSVNEGQFLNTEAFF	TGCAGCGTTAATGAAGGACAATTCCTGAACACTGAAGCTTTCTTT
TRBV6-4	NA	14	TRBJ1-1	TRBD1	CASSTGGEGTEAFF	TGTGCCAGCAGCACAGGGGGCGAGGGCACTGAAGCTTTCTTT
TRBV5-1	NA	15	TRBJ2-7	NA	CASSLAWGGPYEQYF	TGCGCCAGCAGCCTCGCTTGGGGCGGCCCCTACGAGCAGTACTTC
TRBV20-1	few	16	TRBJ2-1	TRBD2	CSAREASGFAASEQFF	TGCAGTGCTAGAGAAGCTAGCGGGTTCGCTGCTTCAGAGCAGTTCTTC
TRBV24-1	NA	14	TRBJ2-1	TRBD1	CATSDLPGGNEQFF	TGTGCCACCAGTGATTTGCCAGGGGGCAATGAGCAGTTCTTC
TRBV6-1	NA	12	TRBJ2-2	NA	CASNVIYGELFF	TGTGCCAGCAATGTAATCTACGGGGAGCTGTTTTTT